Following are 28 T cell receptor beta chains from one sample sequenced in a study of graft-versus-host responses after intestinal transplantation. For these TCRs, the target antigens are not known. Measured with immunoSEQ multiplex PCR; TCRdb has only the in-frame clones, and not every one. The sample includes over 100,000 clones, approximately 92% of them seen just once. Sequencing was performed on unstimulated CD4+ T cells sorted from spleen or lymph node cells, taken before intestinal transplant. The receptors derive from a human donor who received an intestinal transplant.

The chain recombines TRBV19 with TRBJ2-1, with 10 bases matching TRBD1. Germline CDR1 LNHDA, CDR2 SQIVND (reference sequence). The V gene end was trimmed by 0 bases and the J gene end by 4 bases; junction bases not matched to a gene: 3. CDR3 length: 16 residues. The CDR3 protein is CASSIEGTGVYNEQFF. The CDR3 DNA follows: TGTGCCAGTAGTATAGAGGGGACAGGGGTGTACAATGAGCAGTTCTTC.

The gene calls are TRBV6-5 and TRBJ2-7, with D possibly being TRBD2 (5 bases). V lost 2 bases, J lost 7 bases, and 21 bases lay in between. Germline loops: CDR1 MNHEY, CDR2 SVGAGI. The CDR3 consists of 16 residues. The CDR3 DNA reads TGTGCCAGCAGTTACACCGCTTCCGGAGATCGAGGGGAGCAGTACTTC. This encodes CASSYTASGDRGEQYF.

The chain couples TRBV7-6 to TRBJ2-3, with D perhaps matching TRBD1 (6 bases). CDR3 length: 14 amino acids. The germline V and J ends were trimmed by 1 base and 4 bases, with 9 bases remaining between them. The germline V gene has CDR1 SGHVS and CDR2 FNYEAQ. The CDR3 sequence: CASSLDRAADTQYF. CDR3 DNA sequence: TGTGCCAGCAGCTTAGACAGGGCGGCAGATACGCAGTATTTT.

The chain combines TRBV4-2 with TRBJ2-7; 10 positions match TRBD1. V was clipped by 2 bases and J by 3 bases; unmatched bases: 4. From germline, CDR1 is LGHNA and CDR2 YNFKEQ. CDR3 length: 15 residues. CDR3 sequence: CASSQQRTGGYEQYF. The DNA of the CDR3 is TGTGCCAGCAGCCAACAAAGGACAGGGGGCTACGAGCAGTACTTC.

This clone was seen a single time. This chain joins TRBV18 and TRBJ2-1, with a weak D call TRBD1 (7 bases). Germline assignment: CDR1 KGHSH and CDR2 LQKENI. The CDR3 is 16 residues long. Trimming took off 3 bases at V and 1 base at J, with 13 bases between the two ends. The CDR3 is CASSPFQGGSYNEQFF. The CDR3 nucleotides are TGTGCCAGCTCACCCTTCCAGGGGGGATCCTACAATGAGCAGTTCTTC.

The chain carries TRBV5-1 and TRBJ2-5, with D perhaps matching TRBD2 (5 bases). Germline V gene lookup returns CDR1 SGHRS and CDR2 YFSETQ. Trimming pared 0 bases from V and 4 bases from J, leaving 10 bases between. CDR3 size: 14 residues. The CDR3 DNA sequence: TGCGCCAGCAGCTTGGGGGGAGATCGAGAGACCCAGTACTTC. Translation gives CASSLGGDRETQYF.

The chain is built from TRBV6-1 and TRBJ2-1; a weak D match, TRBD1 (6 bases). CDR3 size: 13 residues. Germline V gives CDR1 MNHNS, CDR2 SASEGT. The V gene lost 4 bases and the J gene lost 7 bases, with 11 bases spanning the gap. The CDR3 bases are TGTGCCAGCAGTGCATACAGGGAAAATGAGCAGTTCTTC. This translates into CASSAYRENEQFF.

This chain joins TRBV2 and TRBJ1-3; D gene uncertain. Germline CDR1 and CDR2: SNHLY and FYNNEI. The CDR3 is made up of 12 amino acids. V lost 2 bases and J 4 bases, leaving 3 bases between the germline ends. The CDR3 nucleotides are TGTGCCAGCAGTGAAAGGGGAAACACCATATATTTT. Translation: CASSERGNTIYF.

The chain combines TRBV10-1 with TRBJ2-1; D assignment may be TRBD1 or TRBD2 (5 bases each). Germline V lookup: CDR1 WNHNN, CDR2 SYGVQD (reference sequence). Trimming stripped 5 bases from V and 5 bases from J, with 16 bases between. This CDR3 is 15 amino acids long. CDR3 nucleotide sequence: TGCGCCAGCAGTTCCCGGGACCACACGAACAATGAGCAGTTCTTC. It translates to CASSSRDHTNNEQFF.

The J gene is TRBJ1-2, the V gene TRBV6-1; a possible D gene is TRBD1 (6 bases). V was trimmed by 8 bases and J by 8 bases, leaving 15 bases between them. Germline V lookup: CDR1 MNHNS, CDR2 SASEGT. The CDR3 runs to 12 residues. The CDR3 nucleotides are TGTGCCAGCCAACAGGGTGCGGGGGGCTACACCTTC. This encodes CASQQGAGGYTF.

J is TRBJ1-1 and V is TRBV11-3, with 9 bases matching TRBD1. Germline V lookup: CDR1 SGHNT, CDR2 YENEEA. J was trimmed by 4 bases and V by 5 bases; bases with no gene match: 8. CDR3 size: 15 residues. The CDR3 loop reads CASSARQGVVTEAFF. The CDR3 DNA sequence: TGTGCCAGCAGCGCCAGACAGGGGGTGGTCACTGAAGCTTTCTTT.

On this clone: Other nucleotide sequences in the sample specify the same CDR3. V gene TRBV28 combines with J gene TRBJ1-2, with a weak D call TRBD1 (5 bases). CDR1 and CDR2 (germline): MDHEN, SYDVKM. V was cut by 3 bases and J by 5 bases, with 7 bases left in between. The CDR3 sequence is 12 residues long. CDR3 sequence (DNA): TGTGCCAGCAGTTTGGGGGGTTATGGCTACACCTTC. As protein: CASSLGGYGYTF.

This chain links TRBV6-5 with TRBJ2-1, with 7 positions matching TRBD2. The CDR3 totals 16 residues. The trim removed 3 bases at V and 6 bases at J, leaving 11 bases unmatched. Per the germline V gene, CDR1 is MNHEY and CDR2 is SVGAGI. In DNA, the CDR3 is TGTGCCAGCAGTTATATAGGCGGGAGTAGGGGCAATGAGCAGTTCTTC. Its translation is CASSYIGGSRGNEQFF.

This chain links TRBV10-1 with TRBJ2-3; 11 bases are shared with TRBD2. V shed 7 bases, J shed 6 bases, and the junction held 9 bases outside the gene matches. Per the germline V gene, CDR1 is WNHNN and CDR2 is SYGVQD (reference sequence). This CDR3 is built from 15 residues. CDR3 loop: CASKRTSGSGDTQYF. CDR3 sequence (DNA): TGCGCCAGCAAACGGACTAGCGGGTCAGGGGATACGCAGTATTTT.

This rearrangement joins TRBV6-5 to TRBJ2-7, with 8 bases that match TRBD2. The CDR3 is 15 amino acids. Germline V gives CDR1 MNHEY, CDR2 SVGAGI. J was trimmed by 1 base and V by 3 bases; bases with no gene match: 5. The CDR3 protein is CASSYWPSGSYEQYF. The CDR3 coding sequence is TGTGCCAGCAGTTATTGGCCTAGCGGGTCCTACGAGCAGTACTTC.

The rearrangement joins TRBV10-1 to TRBJ2-3; no firm D call. CDR1 is WNHNN and CDR2 is SYGVQD in the germline V gene (reference sequence). The V end was cut by 3 bases, the J end by 4 bases, with 5 bases between. The CDR3 loop spans 12 amino acids. CDR3 sequence reads: CASSEAPDTQYF. CDR3 DNA sequence: TGCGCCAGCAGTGAAGCGCCAGATACGCAGTATTTT.

To note about this clone: At the DNA level, this CDR3 is encoded by other sequences in the same sample as well. V gene TRBV9 combines with J gene TRBJ2-7; maybe TRBD1 (6 bases). The CDR3 runs 14 residues. Germline CDR1 reads SGDLS; CDR2 reads YYNGEE. Trimming removed 2 bases at V and 5 bases at J, with 14 bases between. The chain's CDR3 is CASSVRGRGDEQYF. CDR3 in DNA: TGTGCCAGCAGCGTCAGGGGACGTGGGGACGAGCAGTACTTC.

V is TRBV6-6 and J is TRBJ2-1, with 7 bases that match TRBD1. V trimming: 0 bases; J trimming: 1 base; junction bases outside the gene matches: 0. The CDR3 has 15 amino acids. Germline CDR1 and CDR2: MNHNY and SVGAGI (reference sequence). The DNA of the CDR3 is TGTGCCAGCAGTTACTCGACAGGGTCCTACAATGAGCAGTTCTTC. This sequence encodes CASSYSTGSYNEQFF.

In this sample, this clone turned up a few times. The rearrangement links TRBV6-1 to TRBJ1-2; D is ambiguous. The CDR3 is made up of 14 amino acids. Per the germline V gene, CDR1 is MNHNS and CDR2 is SASEGT. The V end was cut by 2 bases, the J end by 2 bases, with 9 bases between. CDR3 amino acids: CASSEYSANYGYTF. In DNA form, the CDR3 reads TGTGCCAGCAGTGAATACTCTGCGAACTATGGCTACACCTTC.

A single count supports this clone. The chain has TRBV7-6 and TRBJ2-7, with D possibly TRBD1 on 5 matching bases. This CDR3 has 12 amino acids. Trimming took 5 bases from V and 5 from J, leaving 10 bases between them. Germline CDR1 is SGHVS and CDR2 is FNYEAQ. CDR3 in amino acids: CASSGRGDEQYF. CDR3 DNA: TGTGCCAGCAGCGGAAGGGGCGACGAGCAGTACTTC.

J is TRBJ2-1 and V is TRBV2; D not resolved. This CDR3 is built from 15 residues. From germline, CDR1 is SNHLY and CDR2 FYNNEI. Deletions cut 0 bases from V and 3 bases from J, with 9 bases between. CDR3 loop: CASSEAGLVYNEQFF. In nucleotides, the CDR3 is TGTGCCAGCAGTGAAGCAGGGTTGGTCTACAATGAGCAGTTCTTC. The complete variable domain, with remaining parts taken from reference TRBV2 and TRBJ2-1, reads EPEVTQTPSHQVTQMGQEVILRCVPISNHLYFYWYRQILGQKVEFLVSFYNNEISEKSEIFDDQFSVERPDGSNFTLKIRSTKLEDSAMYFCASSEAGLVYNEQFFGPGTRLTVL.

V gene TRBV2 combines with J gene TRBJ2-5, with TRBD2 identical over 16 bases. CDR3 length: 19 residues. CDR1 SNHLY and CDR2 FYNNEI come from the germline V gene. Germline trimming cut 7 bases from V and 5 bases from J; bases unmatched to any gene: 16. This chain's CDR3 is CASTLSFPGLAGGPETQYF. As DNA, the CDR3 is TGTGCCAGCACTCTGAGTTTCCCGGGACTAGCGGGAGGGCCGGAGACCCAGTACTTC.

The chain uses TRBV6-6 and TRBJ2-6; the match to TRBD1 covers 8 bases. With 6 bases clipped from V and 0 bases from J, the junction kept 4 bases outside the gene matches. Germline CDR1 is MNHNY and CDR2 is SVGAGI (reference sequence). This CDR3 comprises 16 residues. CDR3 in DNA: TGTGCCAGCAGGGACAGGGCTAGCTCTGGGGCCAACGTCCTGACTTTC. Its translation: CASRDRASSGANVLTF.

The CDR3 nucleotides read TGTGCCAGCAGCCCCGGGAGGGAAGAGACCCAGTACTTC. This sequence encodes CASSPGREETQYF. The rearrangement joins TRBV5-5 to TRBJ2-5, with 8 bases lining up with TRBD2. With V trimmed by 4 bases and J by 3 bases, 2 bases remained unmatched. CDR1 SGHKS and CDR2 YYEKEE come from the germline V gene (reference sequence). The CDR3 has 13 residues.

This rearrangement joins TRBV7-2 to TRBJ2-3; 8 nucleotides line up with TRBD1. CDR1 is SGHTA, CDR2 FQGNSA, per germline. This CDR3 is built from 16 residues. V shed 0 bases, J shed 1 base, and the junction held 3 bases outside the gene matches. CDR3 protein: CASSLAGTGRTDTQYF. Here the CDR3 DNA reads TGTGCCAGCAGCTTAGCAGGGACAGGACGCACAGATACGCAGTATTTT.

The V call is TRBV30, the J call TRBJ2-3; perhaps TRBD2 as D (5 bases). V was shortened by 1 base and J by 0 bases, with 11 bases between the two germline ends. Germline V gene data show CDR1 as GTSNPN and CDR2 as SVGIG (reference sequence). The CDR3 consists of 15 residues. The CDR3 here is CAWSATGTSTDTQYF. The CDR3 DNA reads TGTGCCTGGAGTGCGACGGGAACTAGCACAGATACGCAGTATTTT.

The chain joins TRBV28 to TRBJ2-5; 7 nucleotides agree with TRBD2. The J call may not be correct, given that the DNA end is closer to TRBJ2-7. This CDR3 has 14 residues. CDR1 is MDHEN and CDR2 is SYDVKM in the germline V gene. The CDR3 region is CATHVGGTTYEQYF. The CDR3 coding sequence is TGTGCCACCCATGTCGGGGGGACTACCTACGAGCAGTACTTC.

In this sample, this clone turned up once. V is TRBV28 and J is TRBJ1-5; D uncertain. CDR1 and CDR2 (germline): MDHEN, SYDVKM. The CDR3 covers 13 residues. V was trimmed by 6 bases and J by 0 bases, leaving 6 bases between them. The CDR3 sequence: CASRQYSNQPQHF. CDR3 bases: TGTGCCAGCAGACAATATAGCAATCAGCCCCAGCATTTT. The complete variable domain, with remaining parts taken from reference TRBV28 and TRBJ1-5, reads DVKVTQSSRYLVKRTGEKVFLECVQDMDHENMFWYRQDPGLGLRLIYFSYDVKMKEKGDIPEGYSVSREKKERFSLILESASTNQTSMYLCASRQYSNQPQHFGDGTRLSIL.